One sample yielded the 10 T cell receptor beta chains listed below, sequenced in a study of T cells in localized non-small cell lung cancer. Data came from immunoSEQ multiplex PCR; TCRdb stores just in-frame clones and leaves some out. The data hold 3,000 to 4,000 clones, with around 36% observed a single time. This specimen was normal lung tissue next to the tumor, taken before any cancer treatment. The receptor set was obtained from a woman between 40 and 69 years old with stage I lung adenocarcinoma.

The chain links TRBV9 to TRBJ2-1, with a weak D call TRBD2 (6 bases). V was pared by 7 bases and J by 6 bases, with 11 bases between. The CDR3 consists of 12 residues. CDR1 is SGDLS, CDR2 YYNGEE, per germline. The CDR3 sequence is CASVVGGNEQFF. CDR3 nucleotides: TGTGCCAGCGTTGTGGGGGGCAATGAGCAGTTCTTC.

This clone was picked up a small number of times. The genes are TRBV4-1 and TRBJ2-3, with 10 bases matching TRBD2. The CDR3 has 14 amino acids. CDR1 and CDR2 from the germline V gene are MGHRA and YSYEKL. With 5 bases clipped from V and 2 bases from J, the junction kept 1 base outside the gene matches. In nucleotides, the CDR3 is TGCGCCAGCAGCGGGACTAGCGCCACAGATACGCAGTATTTT. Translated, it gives CASSGTSATDTQYF.

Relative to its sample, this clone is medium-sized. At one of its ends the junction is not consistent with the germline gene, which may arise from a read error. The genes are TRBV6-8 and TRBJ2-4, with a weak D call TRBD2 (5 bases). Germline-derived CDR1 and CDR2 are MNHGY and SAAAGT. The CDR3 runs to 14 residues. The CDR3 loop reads CASSDSSESGIQYF. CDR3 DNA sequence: TGTGCCAGCAGTGACTCTTCCGAGTCGGGGATTCAGTACTTC.

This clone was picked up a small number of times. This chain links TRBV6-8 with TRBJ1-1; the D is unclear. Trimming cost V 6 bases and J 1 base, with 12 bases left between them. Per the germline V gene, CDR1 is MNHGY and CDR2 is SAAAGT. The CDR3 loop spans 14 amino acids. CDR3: CASSLLVRNTEAFF. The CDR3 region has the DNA TGTGCCAGCAGCCTACTCGTCAGGAACACTGAAGCTTTCTTT.

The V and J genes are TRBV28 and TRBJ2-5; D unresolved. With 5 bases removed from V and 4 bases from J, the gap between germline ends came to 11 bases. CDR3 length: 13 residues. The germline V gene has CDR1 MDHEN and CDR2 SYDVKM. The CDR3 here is CASSESPRETQYF. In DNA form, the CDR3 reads TGTGCCAGCAGTGAATCCCCCAGAGAGACCCAGTACTTC. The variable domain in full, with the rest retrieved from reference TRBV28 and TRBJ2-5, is DVKVTQSSRYLVKRTGEKVFLECVQDMDHENMFWYRQDPGLGLRLIYFSYDVKMKEKGDIPEGYSVSREKKERFSLILESASTNQTSMYLCASSESPRETQYFGPGTRLLVL.

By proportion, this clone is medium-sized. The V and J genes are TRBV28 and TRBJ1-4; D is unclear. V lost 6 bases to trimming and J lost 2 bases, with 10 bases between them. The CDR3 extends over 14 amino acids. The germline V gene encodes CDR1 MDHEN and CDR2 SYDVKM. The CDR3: CASSRVVTNEKLFF. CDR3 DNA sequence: TGTGCCAGCAGCAGAGTAGTCACTAATGAAAAACTGTTTTTT.

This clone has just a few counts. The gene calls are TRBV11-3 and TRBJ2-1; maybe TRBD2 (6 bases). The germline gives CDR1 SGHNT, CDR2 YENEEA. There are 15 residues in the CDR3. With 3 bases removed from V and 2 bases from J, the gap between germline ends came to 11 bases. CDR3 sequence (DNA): TGTGCCAGCAGCTTCCTAGCGAGTACCTACAATGAGCAGTTCTTC. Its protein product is CASSFLASTYNEQFF.

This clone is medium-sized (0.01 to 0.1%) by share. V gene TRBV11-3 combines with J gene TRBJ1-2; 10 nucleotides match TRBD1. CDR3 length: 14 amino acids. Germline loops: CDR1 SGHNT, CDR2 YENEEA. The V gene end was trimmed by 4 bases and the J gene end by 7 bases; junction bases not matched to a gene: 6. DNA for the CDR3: TGTGCCAGCAGCTCCCGGGACAGGGGTCGTGGCTACACCTTC. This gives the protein CASSSRDRGRGYTF.

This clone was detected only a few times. The CDR3 reads CASHRDLLVTQYF. For the CDR3, the DNA is TGTGCCAGCCATCGGGATCTCCTTGTAACGCAGTATTTT. The chain uses TRBV6-8 and TRBJ2-3, with D possibly matching TRBD2 (5 bases). Germline assignment: CDR1 MNHGY and CDR2 SAAAGT. Trimming took 8 bases from V and 9 from J, leaving 18 bases between them. This CDR3 has 13 amino acids.

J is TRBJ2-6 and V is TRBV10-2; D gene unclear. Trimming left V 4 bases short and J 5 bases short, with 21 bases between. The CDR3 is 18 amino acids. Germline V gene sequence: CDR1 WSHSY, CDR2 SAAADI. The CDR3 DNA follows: TGCGCCAGCAGTGGTAAGATCACTTCTAACAGTCGGGCCAACGTCCTGACTTTC. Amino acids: CASSGKITSNSRANVLTF.